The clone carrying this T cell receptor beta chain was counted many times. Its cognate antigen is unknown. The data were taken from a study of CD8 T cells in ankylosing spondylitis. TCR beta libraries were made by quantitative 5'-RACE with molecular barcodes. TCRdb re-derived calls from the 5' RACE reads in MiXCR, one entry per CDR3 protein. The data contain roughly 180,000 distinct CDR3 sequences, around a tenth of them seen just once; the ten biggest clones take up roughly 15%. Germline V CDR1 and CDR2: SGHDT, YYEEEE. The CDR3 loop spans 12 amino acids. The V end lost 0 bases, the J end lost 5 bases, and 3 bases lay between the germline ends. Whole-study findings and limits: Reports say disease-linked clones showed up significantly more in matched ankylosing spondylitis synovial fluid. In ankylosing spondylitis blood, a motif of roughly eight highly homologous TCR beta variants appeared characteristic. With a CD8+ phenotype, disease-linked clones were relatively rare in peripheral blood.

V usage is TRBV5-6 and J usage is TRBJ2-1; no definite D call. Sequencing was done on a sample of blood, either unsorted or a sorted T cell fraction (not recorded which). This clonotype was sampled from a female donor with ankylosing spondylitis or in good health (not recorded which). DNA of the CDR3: TGTGCCAGCAGCTTGGGTGACAATGAGCAGTTCTTC. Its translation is CASSLGDNEQFF. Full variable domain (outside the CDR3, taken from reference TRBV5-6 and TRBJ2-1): DAGVTQSPTHLIKTRGQQVTLRCSPKSGHDTVSWYQQALGQGPQFIFQYYEEEERQRGNFPDRFSGHQFPNYSSELNVNALLLGDSALYLCASSLGDNEQFFGPGTRLTVL.